These 22 T cell receptor beta chains came from one sample sequenced in a study of tumor-infiltrating lymphocytes in primary liver carcinoma listed by TCRdb under 2017. TRIzol reagent was used to extract blood RNA from unsorted whole blood, while the DNeasy Blood & Tissue kit provided the germline DNA. TCRdb records Illumina HiSeq 2500 as the sequencer. A constant-region primer and ProtoScript II reverse transcriptase were used to reverse-transcribe TCRbeta-specific cDNA from 500 ng total RNA. The TCRbeta libraries were prepared through three rounds of nested multiplex PCR following a slightly modified ARM-PCR procedure. Each of the first two PCR rounds ran for approximately 9 cycles using multiplex TRBV1-TRBV30 forward primers together with a Cbeta reverse primer. The raw public data were reprocessed by TCRdb itself: fastp quality trimming at Q25, MiXCR clonotype calling, in-frame beta chains only. Each record represents a unique CDR3 protein, reported with the most common genes and DNA among its rows. Here the sample has 150,000 to 200,000 distinct CDR3 sequences; about 60% occur a single time. The ten largest clones capture around 68% of the sample.

Sequenced input: peripheral blood. All receptors come from a man aged 40-49 years with primary liver carcinoma and hepatitis B virus infection.

In regard to this clonotype: Mismatch with germline at one junction end may stem from a read error. The genes are TRBV11-2 and TRBJ2-7, with TRBD2 as a possible D gene (5 bases). Per germline, CDR1 SGHAT and CDR2 FQNNGV. CDR3 length equals 12 residues. The CDR3 reads CASSSWISERYF. CDR3 coding DNA: TGTGCCAGCAGCTCATGGATTAGCGAGCGGTACTTC.

This clonotype was detected a few times. CDR3 in DNA: TGCGCCAGCAGCCAAGGAGGACTTACTTACAATGAGCAGTTCTTC. Protein product: CASSQGGLTYNEQFF. V usage is TRBV4-1 and J usage is TRBJ2-1, with D possibly matching TRBD2 (5 bases). Trimming left V 1 base short and J 4 bases short, with 11 bases between. The CDR3 is 15 amino acids. The germline V gene encodes CDR1 MGHRA and CDR2 YSYEKL.

Concerning this clonotype: A single base separates this from a much larger clone, so it may be a read error. V usage is TRBV4-1 and J usage is TRBJ2-1; 9 nucleotides agree with TRBD2. Germline lookup yields CDR1 MGHRA and CDR2 YSYEKL. The CDR3 consists of 12 residues. The chain's CDR3 is CASSLAGAEHFF. CDR3 DNA: TGCGCCAGCAGCCTAGCGGGAGCTGAGCACTTCTTC.

As to this clonotype: This may arise from a read error, as a much more abundant clone is one base away. The J gene is TRBJ2-3, the V gene TRBV11-2; perhaps TRBD1 as D (6 bases). Germline assignment: CDR1 SGHAT and CDR2 FQNNGV. The length of the CDR3 is 15 residues. CDR3 residues: CASSSIWTDTDMQYF. CDR3 nucleotide sequence: TGTGCCAGCAGCTCAATATGGACAGACACAGATATGCAGTATTTT.

As to this clonotype: This is likely a read error, given that the CDR3 carries no conserved phenylalanine or tryptophan at its end. It is unclear where the CDR3 begins or ends on the DNA, so no DNA is shown, and the CDR3 is as TCRdb lists it. V and J are TRBV11-1 and TRBJ2-1. Germline CDR1 and CDR2: SGHAT and FQDESV (reference sequence). From its first to its last residue, the CDR3 has 15 amino acids. The CDR3 region is CASSLGRDLRDEQLY.

This clonotype appeared many times. The rearrangement joins TRBV6-1 to TRBJ2-5; no definite D call. CDR3 size: 14 residues. Germline CDR1 is MNHNS and CDR2 is SASEGT. V lost 7 bases and J 1 base, leaving 13 bases between the germline ends. CDR3 protein: CASISTPTQETQYF. CDR3 nucleotide sequence: TGTGCCAGCATCTCGACCCCTACCCAAGAGACCCAGTACTTC.

The J gene is TRBJ2-2, the V gene TRBV29-1, with D possibly being TRBD2 (7 bases). V shed 3 bases and J shed 5 bases, with 13 bases lying between them. The CDR3 sequence is 14 residues long. CDR1 is SQVTM, CDR2 ANQGSEA, per germline. CDR3 in DNA: TGCAGCGTTGATCGGGGGGCGCGTACCGGGGAGCTGTTTTTT. The encoded protein is CSVDRGARTGELFF.

Note on this clonotype: The junction does not match germline at one end; this may be a read error. The V and J genes are TRBV29-1 and TRBJ2-1, with D perhaps matching TRBD1 (5 bases). The germline V gene has CDR1 SQVTM and CDR2 ANQGSEA. This CDR3 is 15 amino acids long. The CDR3 nucleotides read TGCAGCGTGGGGCCTCCCTACAGCTCCTGCAATGAGCAGTTCTTC. This sequence encodes CSVGPPYSSCNEQFF.

The chain joins TRBV4-1 to TRBJ1-2; the D gene is possibly TRBD1 (5 bases). This CDR3 region has 16 residues. V shed 4 bases and J shed 5 bases, with 20 bases lying between them. The germline V gene encodes CDR1 MGHRA and CDR2 YSYEKL. Here the CDR3 reads CASSLLPGPREYGYTF. CDR3 sequence (DNA): TGCGCCAGCAGCCTGCTTCCGGGACCGCGGGAATATGGCTACACCTTC.

This clonotype was counted a single time. This chain connects TRBV28 to TRBJ2-1; TRBD2 matches 9 bases. There are 15 residues in the CDR3. Germline CDR1 is MDHEN and CDR2 is SYDVKM. Trimming at V came to 3 bases and at J to 7 bases, leaving 7 bases not matched to a gene. CDR3 region: CASSFWREGKNEQFF. The CDR3, as DNA: TGTGCCAGCAGTTTTTGGCGGGAGGGTAAGAATGAGCAGTTCTTC.

A word on this clonotype: The germline gene is not matched at one end of the junction; a read error may be the cause. This chain uses TRBV11-2 with TRBJ2-7, with no clear D. The V gene's germline CDR1 is SGHAT and CDR2 FQNNGV. CDR3 length: 14 amino acids. The CDR3 sequence: CASSLNEISYEQYF. In nucleotides, the CDR3 is TGCGCCAGCAGCTTAAATGAGATATCCTACGAGCAGTACTTC.

V gene TRBV4-2 combines with J gene TRBJ2-7; D may be TRBD1 (6 bases). The CDR3 loop spans 15 amino acids. Per germline, CDR1 LGHNA and CDR2 YNFKEQ. The V end was cut by 3 bases, the J end by 2 bases, with 14 bases between. The CDR3 protein is CASSQRQATTYEQYF. The CDR3 DNA is TGTGCCAGCAGCCAGAGACAGGCCACAACCTACGAGCAGTACTTC.

This sequence joins TRBV13 and TRBJ1-1; no clear D. The V end lost 3 bases, the J end lost 1 base, and 9 bases lay between the germline ends. The length of the CDR3 is 14 residues. Germline loops: CDR1 PRHDT, CDR2 FYEKMQ (reference sequence). The CDR3 sequence: CASSFGSGNTEAFF. The DNA of the CDR3 is TGTGCCAGCAGCTTCGGGTCAGGGAACACTGAAGCTTTCTTT.

The chain links TRBV5-1 to TRBJ2-5; TRBD2 agrees at 13 bases. V shed 2 bases and J 3 bases; nucleotides not matched to a gene: 7. The CDR3 is 17 residues long. The germline CDR1 and CDR2 sequences are SGHRS and YFSETQ. CDR3 sequence: CASSLRLAGGRKETQYF. The CDR3 nucleotides are TGCGCCAGCAGCTTAAGACTAGCGGGAGGACGTAAAGAGACCCAGTACTTC.

As regards this clonotype: With a much larger clone just one base away, this may be a read error. The chain has TRBV6-5 and TRBJ2-3; D could derive from TRBD1 or TRBD2 (5 bases each). V lost 2 bases, J lost 4 bases, and 10 bases lay in between. Germline V lookup: CDR1 MNHEY, CDR2 SVGAGI. The CDR3 length is 14 residues. The CDR3 sequence is CASSYTQDSDTQYF. The CDR3 nucleotides are TGTGCCAGCAGTTACACACAGGACTCAGATACGCAGTATTTT.

Of note for this clonotype: An end of the junction differs from the germline gene, which may be a read error. The chain links TRBV12-3 or TRBV12-4 to TRBJ2-7; D uncertain. This CDR3 is built from 13 residues. CDR3 DNA sequence: TGTGCCAGCAGTTTAGGTGGAGCATCCACCCAGTGCTTC. Translation gives CASSLGGASTQCF.

V and J are TRBV12-3 or TRBV12-4 and TRBJ2-1; 12 positions agree with TRBD2. With 5 bases clipped from V and 4 bases from J, the junction kept 3 bases outside the gene matches. The length of the CDR3 is 15 residues. CDR3 region: CASSPLAGGYNEQFF. The CDR3 coding sequence is TGTGCCAGCAGTCCTCTAGCGGGAGGGTACAATGAGCAGTTCTTC.

Regarding this clonotype: A much larger clonotype is one base distant, so this may be a read error. V usage is TRBV11-2 and J usage is TRBJ2-3; D possibly matches TRBD1 or TRBD2 (7 bases each). V lost 1 base, J lost 5 bases, and 16 bases lay in between. Germline V gene sequence: CDR1 SGHAT, CDR2 FQNNGV. The CDR3 is 16 residues long. The CDR3 sequence: CASSLVLSGGVDTQYF. The DNA of the CDR3 is TGTGCCAGCAGCTTAGTATTATCAGGGGGGGTAGATACGCAGTATTTT.

Concerning this clonotype itself: A much larger clonotype is one base distant, so this may be a read error. The chain combines TRBV11-2 with TRBJ2-7, with unresolved D. The CDR3 extends over 11 amino acids. Germline CDR1 is SGHAT and CDR2 is FQNNGV. Trimming stripped 4 bases from V and 13 bases from J, with 14 bases between. In DNA, the CDR3 is TGTGCCAGCAGCTCCCAGGATGACCCTTACTTC. It codes for CASSSQDDPYF.

The gene calls are TRBV28 and TRBJ1-2, with 8 bases lining up with TRBD1. Unmatched junction bases numbered 7, after V lost 3 bases and J lost 7 bases. Germline CDR1 reads MDHEN; CDR2 reads SYDVKM. The CDR3 has 14 residues. This CDR3 reads CASSLQTGVSGYTF. CDR3 sequence (DNA): TGTGCCAGCAGTTTGCAGACAGGGGTTAGTGGCTACACCTTC.

The chain links TRBV6-5 to TRBJ2-2; 8 positions agree with TRBD2. V gave up 6 bases and J gave up 6 bases; unmatched junction bases: 6. The CDR3 extends over 14 amino acids. Per the germline V gene, CDR1 is MNHEY and CDR2 is SVGAGI. CDR3 DNA sequence: TGTGCCAGCAGACCCCCGGGAGGGGCCGGGGAGCTGTTTTTT. Encoded protein: CASRPPGGAGELFF.

This clonotype was observed a handful of times. The chain couples TRBV5-6 to TRBJ2-1; tentatively, D is TRBD2 (6 bases). V was clipped by 0 bases and J by 4 bases, with 11 bases between them. The CDR3 loop spans 15 amino acids. The germline gives CDR1 SGHDT, CDR2 YYEEEE. The CDR3 spells CASSLDPGEYNEQFF. The CDR3 DNA sequence: TGTGCCAGCAGCTTGGACCCGGGAGAGTACAATGAGCAGTTCTTC. The full variable domain, rest sourced from reference TRBV5-6 and TRBJ2-1, is DAGVTQSPTHLIKTRGQQVTLRCSPKSGHDTVSWYQQALGQGPQFIFQYYEEEERQRGNFPDRFSGHQFPNYSSELNVNALLLGDSALYLCASSLDPGEYNEQFFGPGTRLTVL.